Shown below are 17 T cell receptor beta chains from a single sample sequenced in a study of cytomegalovirus exposure and HLA in healthy donors. This PCR relied on a set of 60 Vbeta primers and 13 Jbeta primers. Sequencing used immunoSEQ multiplex PCR; TCRdb keeps in-frame clones, though not all of them. This repertoire shows some 140,000 clones, about 74% found once; its top ten account for 0.8% to 0.95%. The material sequenced was PBMCs. The receptors shown here come from a woman in her sixties or seventies in good health and CMV-seronegative.

V and J are TRBV6-5 and TRBJ1-1, with D perhaps TRBD1 (5 bases). The germline gives CDR1 MNHEY, CDR2 SVGAGI. The CDR3 sequence is 11 residues long. V was pared by 3 bases and J by 8 bases, with 7 bases between. CDR3 nucleotides: TGTGCCAGCAGTTATGGACAAGAAGCTTTCTTT. Translated, it gives CASSYGQEAFF.

CDR3 sequence: CASSLLLVSGFTGLNEQYF. DNA of the CDR3: TGTGCCAGCAGCTTATTACTGGTTAGCGGGTTTACCGGATTGAACGAGCAGTACTTC. The chain uses TRBV5-5 and TRBJ2-7; 7 bases agree with TRBD2. This CDR3 contains 19 residues. With V trimmed by 2 bases and J by 5 bases, 22 bases remained unmatched. Germline loops: CDR1 SGHKS, CDR2 YYEKEE (reference sequence).

The gene calls are TRBV6-1 and TRBJ1-2, with D uncertain. The V end was cut by 4 bases, the J end by 8 bases, with 14 bases between. The germline gives CDR1 MNHNS, CDR2 SASEGT. The CDR3 loop spans 13 amino acids. DNA for the CDR3: TGTGCCAGCAGTGTAACTGACGGCAGGGGCTACACCTTC. Translated: CASSVTDGRGYTF.

The chain has TRBV2 and TRBJ2-1, with D perhaps matching TRBD1 (6 bases). The CDR3 is made up of 15 amino acids. The V end lost 6 bases, the J end lost 4 bases, and 16 bases lay between the germline ends. Germline V gene data show CDR1 as SNHLY and CDR2 as FYNNEI. The CDR3, as DNA: TGTGCCAGCAGGAAGGGGACACAATTTTACAATGAGCAGTTCTTC. Translated, it gives CASRKGTQFYNEQFF. The full variable domain, in which reference TRBV2 and TRBJ2-1 provide the parts outside the CDR3, is EPEVTQTPSHQVTQMGQEVILRCVPISNHLYFYWYRQILGQKVEFLVSFYNNEISEKSEIFDDQFSVERPDGSNFTLKIRSTKLEDSAMYFCASRKGTQFYNEQFFGPGTRLTVL.

In DNA, the CDR3 is TGCGCCAGCAGCTCGGGGGAACCTCGACTAGCGGTCTCCTACGAGCAGTACTTC. As protein: CASSSGEPRLAVSYEQYF. The chain has TRBV5-1 and TRBJ2-7; 9 bases map to TRBD2. J was trimmed by 0 bases and V by 3 bases; bases with no gene match: 13. The CDR3 sequence is 18 residues long. Germline V gene lookup returns CDR1 SGHRS and CDR2 YFSETQ.

The chain uses TRBV19 and TRBJ2-1; 12 nucleotides align to TRBD2. This CDR3 is 16 amino acids long. With V trimmed by 5 bases and J by 8 bases, 10 bases remained unmatched. Per the germline V gene, CDR1 is LNHDA and CDR2 is SQIVND (reference sequence). In nucleotides, the CDR3 is TGTGCCAGTAGTTTTCAGACTAGCGGGAGTATTGATGAGCAGTTCTTC. Translation: CASSFQTSGSIDEQFF.

The V call is TRBV4-1, the J call TRBJ1-5; D uncertain. The CDR3 extends over 16 amino acids. With 4 bases removed from V and 0 bases from J, the gap between germline ends came to 13 bases. Germline V lookup: CDR1 MGHRA, CDR2 YSYEKL. The CDR3 DNA sequence: TGCGCCAGCAGCCCCCCCCCGGGGAATAGCAATCAGCCCCAGCATTTT. As protein: CASSPPPGNSNQPQHF.

The chain links TRBV30 to TRBJ1-1; D is unresolved. CDR3 length: 11 residues. Germline-derived CDR1 and CDR2 are GTSNPN and SVGIG (reference sequence). The V gene lost 5 bases and the J gene lost 0 bases, with 4 bases spanning the gap. This CDR3 reads CAWLMNTEAFF. The CDR3 coding sequence is TGTGCCTGGCTAATGAACACTGAAGCTTTCTTT.

This rearrangement joins TRBV5-1 to TRBJ2-2; D perhaps matches TRBD1 (6 bases). Germline CDR1 reads SGHRS; CDR2 reads YFSETQ. The CDR3 runs to 16 residues. V lost 2 bases, J lost 2 bases, and 13 bases lay in between. CDR3 loop: CASSFRTADNTGELFF. The CDR3 DNA sequence: TGCGCCAGCAGCTTCAGGACAGCCGACAACACCGGGGAGCTGTTTTTT.

This clone was observed once. The chain combines TRBV25-1 with TRBJ2-7; D not certain. Germline CDR1 is MGHDK and CDR2 is SYGVNS. The ends were cut back, 3 bases at V and 4 bases at J, with 10 bases in the middle. This CDR3 spans 13 amino acids. CDR3 in amino acids: CASSDHSLYEQYF. For the CDR3, the DNA is TGTGCCAGCAGTGACCACAGCCTATACGAGCAGTACTTC.

The chain recombines TRBV28 with TRBJ1-1; the D is unclear. The CDR3 sequence is 14 residues long. Trimming took off 6 bases at V and 0 bases at J, with 11 bases between the two ends. Germline V gene sequence: CDR1 MDHEN, CDR2 SYDVKM. The CDR3 bases are TGTGCCAGCAGCGAGGGTGTGCTGAACACTGAAGCTTTCTTT. This encodes CASSEGVLNTEAFF.

The chain couples TRBV27 to TRBJ1-2; D may be TRBD1 (6 bases). The germline V gene has CDR1 MNHEY and CDR2 SMNVEV (reference sequence). The V gene lost 8 bases and the J gene lost 4 bases, with 20 bases spanning the gap. This CDR3 is 15 amino acids long. The CDR3 is CASARGATNIYGYTF. The DNA of the CDR3 is TGTGCCAGCGCGCGGGGGGCAACTAATATCTATGGCTACACCTTC.

The rearrangement links TRBV7-2 to TRBJ1-2; no clear D. The CDR3 spans 15 residues. Trimming cost V 1 base and J 2 bases, with 11 bases left between them. Germline CDR1 SGHTA, CDR2 FQGNSA. The CDR3 bases are TGTGCCAGCAGCTTAGACGTTGGCAGAAACTATGGCTACACCTTC. It translates to CASSLDVGRNYGYTF. The whole variable domain, filled in from reference TRBV7-2 and TRBJ1-2, reads GAGVSQSPSNKVTEKGKDVELRCDPISGHTALYWYRQSLGQGLEFLIYFQGNSAPDKSGLPSDRFSAERTGGSVSTLTIQRTQQEDSAVYLCASSLDVGRNYGYTFGSGTRLTVV.

The chain combines TRBV4-1 with TRBJ2-1; 7 bases map to TRBD2. The CDR3 is 15 amino acids. V shed 1 base and J 6 bases; nucleotides not matched to a gene: 6. Germline-derived CDR1 and CDR2 are MGHRA and YSYEKL. Here the CDR3 reads CASSQGLASANEQFF. The CDR3 coding sequence is TGCGCCAGCAGCCAAGGACTAGCCTCCGCCAATGAGCAGTTCTTC.

The rearrangement links TRBV18 to TRBJ1-2; D is perhaps TRBD1 (6 bases). Per germline, CDR1 KGHSH and CDR2 LQKENI. The CDR3 is made up of 15 amino acids. Deletions cut 2 bases from V and 4 bases from J, with 14 bases between. The CDR3 DNA is TGTGCCAGCTCACCAATGGCAGGGGACATCTATGGCTACACCTTC. Amino acids: CASSPMAGDIYGYTF.

The J gene is TRBJ2-2, the V gene TRBV5-1; TRBD2 matches 9 bases. The CDR3 runs to 16 residues. The J segment lost 0 bases and the V segment lost 5 bases, leaving 5 bases of the junction unmatched. Germline V gene lookup returns CDR1 SGHRS and CDR2 YFSETQ. The CDR3 loop reads CASSSSGATNTGELFF. For the CDR3, the DNA is TGCGCCAGCAGTTCTAGCGGGGCAACGAACACCGGGGAGCTGTTTTTT.

The chain joins TRBV9 to TRBJ1-2; D unresolved. CDR1 SGDLS and CDR2 YYNGEE come from the germline V gene. This CDR3 contains 11 residues. Trimming stripped 3 bases from V and 9 bases from J, with 9 bases between. The CDR3 DNA follows: TGTGCCAGCAGCGCCCGCGGTAGCTACACCTTC. This codes for CASSARGSYTF.